The clone carrying this T cell receptor beta chain occurred once. Its antigen is as yet unknown. The source of the sample is a study of cytomegalovirus exposure and HLA in healthy donors. General study results and limits: Certain sequence variants were highly shared and formed a cluster, and this cluster was likely a sequencing artifact. Listed as cytomegalovirus-associated were 150 to 200 TCR beta chains.

Trimming removed 3 bases at V and 5 bases at J, with 11 bases between. Germline CDR1 and CDR2: MNHEY and SVGAGI. The CDR3 is 13 amino acids. In the PCR, 60 Vbeta and 13 Jbeta primers were used. Assay: immunoSEQ multiplex PCR; the TCRdb copy retains only in-frame clones and omits some. The table shows more than 90,000 clones, with around 74% occurring only once. The rearrangement uses TRBV6-5 and TRBJ2-7; D might be TRBD2 (5 bases). The specimen sequenced was PBMCs. The TCR was taken from a middle-aged man in good health and CMV-seropositive. The CDR3 protein is CASSYRESHEQYF. The CDR3 nucleotides read TGTGCCAGCAGTTATAGGGAGTCCCACGAGCAGTACTTC.